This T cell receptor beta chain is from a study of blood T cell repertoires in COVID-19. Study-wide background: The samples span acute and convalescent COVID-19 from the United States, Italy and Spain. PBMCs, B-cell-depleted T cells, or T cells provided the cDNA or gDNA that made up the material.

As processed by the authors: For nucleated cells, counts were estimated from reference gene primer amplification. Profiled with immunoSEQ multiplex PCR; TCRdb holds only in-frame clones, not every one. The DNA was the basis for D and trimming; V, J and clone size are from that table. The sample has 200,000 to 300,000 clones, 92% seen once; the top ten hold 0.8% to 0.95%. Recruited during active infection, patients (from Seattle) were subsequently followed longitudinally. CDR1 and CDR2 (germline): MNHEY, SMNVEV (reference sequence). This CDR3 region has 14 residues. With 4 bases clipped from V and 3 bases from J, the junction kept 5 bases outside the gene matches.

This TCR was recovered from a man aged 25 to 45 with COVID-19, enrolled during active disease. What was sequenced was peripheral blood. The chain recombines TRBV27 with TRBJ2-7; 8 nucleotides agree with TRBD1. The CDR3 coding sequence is TGTGCCAGCAGTTCCCACGACAGGGGCTACGAGCAGTACTTC. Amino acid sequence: CASSSHDRGYEQYF.